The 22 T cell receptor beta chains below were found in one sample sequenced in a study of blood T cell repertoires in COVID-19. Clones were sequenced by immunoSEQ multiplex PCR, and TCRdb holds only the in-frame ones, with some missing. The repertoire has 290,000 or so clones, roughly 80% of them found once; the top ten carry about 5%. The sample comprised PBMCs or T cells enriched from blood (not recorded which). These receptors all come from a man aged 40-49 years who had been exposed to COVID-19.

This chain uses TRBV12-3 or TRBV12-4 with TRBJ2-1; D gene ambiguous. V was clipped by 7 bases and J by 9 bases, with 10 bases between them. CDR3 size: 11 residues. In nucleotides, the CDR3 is TGTGCCAGCACCCCCTCCGGTGAGCAGTTCTTC. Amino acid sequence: CASTPSGEQFF.

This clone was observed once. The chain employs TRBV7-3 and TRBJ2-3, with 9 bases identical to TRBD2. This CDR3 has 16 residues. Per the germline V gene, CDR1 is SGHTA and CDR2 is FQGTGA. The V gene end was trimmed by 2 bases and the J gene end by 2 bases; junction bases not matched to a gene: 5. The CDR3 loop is CASSLAGTSTTDTQYF. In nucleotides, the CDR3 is TGTGCCAGCAGCTTAGCCGGGACTAGCACCACAGATACGCAGTATTTT.

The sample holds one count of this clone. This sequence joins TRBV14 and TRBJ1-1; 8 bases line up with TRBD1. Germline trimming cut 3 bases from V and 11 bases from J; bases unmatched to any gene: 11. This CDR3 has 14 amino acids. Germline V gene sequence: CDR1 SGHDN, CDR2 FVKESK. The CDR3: CASSHAGGAVGAFF. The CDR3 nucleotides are TGTGCCAGCAGCCATGCAGGGGGCGCGGTCGGTGCTTTCTTT.

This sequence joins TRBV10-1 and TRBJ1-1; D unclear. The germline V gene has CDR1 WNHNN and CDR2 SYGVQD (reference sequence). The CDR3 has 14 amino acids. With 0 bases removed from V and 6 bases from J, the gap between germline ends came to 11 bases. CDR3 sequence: CASSESIGLAEAFF. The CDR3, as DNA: TGCGCCAGCAGTGAGTCGATCGGCCTAGCTGAAGCTTTCTTT.

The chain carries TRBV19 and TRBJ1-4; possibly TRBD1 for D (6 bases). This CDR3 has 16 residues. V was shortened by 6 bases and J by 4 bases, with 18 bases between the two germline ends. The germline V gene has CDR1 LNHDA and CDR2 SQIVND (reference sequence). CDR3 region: CASSLLRQANNEKLFF. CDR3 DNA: TGTGCCAGTAGCCTCCTTCGACAGGCGAATAATGAAAAACTGTTTTTT. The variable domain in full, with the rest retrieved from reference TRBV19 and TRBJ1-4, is DGGITQSPKYLFRKEGQNVTLSCEQNLNHDAMYWYRQDPGQGLRLIYYSQIVNDFQKGDIAEGYSVSREKKESFPLTVTSAQKNPTAFYLCASSLLRQANNEKLFFGSGTQLSVL.

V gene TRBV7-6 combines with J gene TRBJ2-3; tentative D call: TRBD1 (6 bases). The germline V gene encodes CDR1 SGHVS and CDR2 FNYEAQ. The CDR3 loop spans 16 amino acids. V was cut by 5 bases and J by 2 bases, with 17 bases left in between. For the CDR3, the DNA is TGTGCCAGCAGCCCCCGTTTTAGGGGGTTCACAGATACGCAGTATTTT. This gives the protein CASSPRFRGFTDTQYF.

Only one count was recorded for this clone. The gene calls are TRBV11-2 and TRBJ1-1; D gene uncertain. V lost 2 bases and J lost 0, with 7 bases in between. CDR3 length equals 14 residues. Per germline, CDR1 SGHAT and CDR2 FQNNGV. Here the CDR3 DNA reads TGTGCCAGCAGCTTATCGCGCATGAACACTGAAGCTTTCTTT. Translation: CASSLSRMNTEAFF.

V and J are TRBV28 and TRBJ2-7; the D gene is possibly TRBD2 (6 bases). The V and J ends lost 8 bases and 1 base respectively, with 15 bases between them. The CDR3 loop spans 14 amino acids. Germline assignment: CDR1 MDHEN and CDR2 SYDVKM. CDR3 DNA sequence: TGTGCCAGCCTCACCCCAGGAGGGTCCTACGAGCAGTACTTC. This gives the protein CASLTPGGSYEQYF.

CDR3 sequence reads: CASSLARRQDHQETQYF. In nucleotides, the CDR3 is TGTGCCAGCAGCTTAGCGCGGCGACAGGACCACCAAGAGACCCAGTACTTC. The gene calls are TRBV7-9 and TRBJ2-5, with a tentative D call TRBD1 (6 bases). Trimming took 0 bases from V and 0 from J, leaving 14 bases between them. This CDR3 is built from 17 residues. Germline values: CDR1 SEHNR, CDR2 FQNEAQ (reference sequence).

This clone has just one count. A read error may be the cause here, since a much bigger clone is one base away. Written as DNA, the CDR3 is TGTGCCAGCAGCTTCCACACAGATACGCAGTATTTT. Translating gives CASSFHTDTQYF. This chain joins TRBV11-2 and TRBJ2-3; D not resolved. The CDR3 spans 12 residues. V was trimmed by 3 bases and J by 2 bases, leaving 3 bases between them. In germline, CDR1 is SGHAT, CDR2 FQNNGV.

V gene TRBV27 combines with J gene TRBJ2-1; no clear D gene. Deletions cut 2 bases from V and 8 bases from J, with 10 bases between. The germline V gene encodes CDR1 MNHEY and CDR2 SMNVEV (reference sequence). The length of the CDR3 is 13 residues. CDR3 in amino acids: CASSLINEDEQFF. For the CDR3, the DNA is TGTGCCAGCAGTTTAATAAACGAGGATGAGCAGTTCTTC.

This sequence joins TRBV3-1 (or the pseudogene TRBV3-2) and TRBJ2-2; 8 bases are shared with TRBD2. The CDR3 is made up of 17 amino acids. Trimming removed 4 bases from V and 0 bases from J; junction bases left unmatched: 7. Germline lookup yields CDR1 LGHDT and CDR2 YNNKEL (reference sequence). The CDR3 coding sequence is TGTGCCAGCAGCCTTGGACTAGCAGTGACGAACACCGGGGAGCTGTTTTTT. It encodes CASSLGLAVTNTGELFF.

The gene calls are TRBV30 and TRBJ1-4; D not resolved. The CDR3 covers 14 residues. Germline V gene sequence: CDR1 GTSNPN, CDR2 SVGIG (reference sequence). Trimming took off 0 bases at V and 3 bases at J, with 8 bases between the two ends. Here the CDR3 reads CAWSVGSPNEKLFF. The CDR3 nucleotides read TGTGCCTGGAGTGTAGGGAGCCCTAATGAAAAACTGTTTTTT.

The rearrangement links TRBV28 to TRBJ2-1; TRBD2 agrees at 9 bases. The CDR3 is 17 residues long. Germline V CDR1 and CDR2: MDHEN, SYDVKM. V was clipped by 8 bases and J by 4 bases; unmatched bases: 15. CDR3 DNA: TGTGCCAGCTATCCTAGCGGGAAGGGGGGACGGTACAATGAGCAGTTCTTC. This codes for CASYPSGKGGRYNEQFF. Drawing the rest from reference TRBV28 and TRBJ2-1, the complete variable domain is DVKVTQSSRYLVKRTGEKVFLECVQDMDHENMFWYRQDPGLGLRLIYFSYDVKMKEKGDIPEGYSVSREKKERFSLILESASTNQTSMYLCASYPSGKGGRYNEQFFGPGTRLTVL.

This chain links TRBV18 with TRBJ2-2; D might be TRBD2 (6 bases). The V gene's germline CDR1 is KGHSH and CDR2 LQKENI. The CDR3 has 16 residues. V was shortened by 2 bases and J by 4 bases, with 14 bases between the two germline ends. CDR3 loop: CASSPVSGQTTGELFF. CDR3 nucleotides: TGTGCCAGCTCACCAGTCAGCGGGCAGACCACCGGGGAGCTGTTTTTT. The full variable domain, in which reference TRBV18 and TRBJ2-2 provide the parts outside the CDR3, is NAGVMQNPRHLVRRRGQEARLRCSPMKGHSHVYWYRQLPEEGLKFMVYLQKENIIDESGMPKERFSAEFPKEGPSILRIQQVVRGDSAAYFCASSPVSGQTTGELFFGEGSRLTVL.

The CDR3: CASSSAGTNDETQYF. Here the CDR3 DNA reads TGCGCCAGCTCAAGTGCCGGGACTAACGACGAGACCCAGTACTTC. V gene TRBV5-1 combines with J gene TRBJ2-5; 7 bases fit TRBD2. V was pared by 7 bases and J by 5 bases, with 14 bases of the junction left unmatched. The CDR3 has 15 amino acids. Germline CDR1 SGHRS, CDR2 YFSETQ.

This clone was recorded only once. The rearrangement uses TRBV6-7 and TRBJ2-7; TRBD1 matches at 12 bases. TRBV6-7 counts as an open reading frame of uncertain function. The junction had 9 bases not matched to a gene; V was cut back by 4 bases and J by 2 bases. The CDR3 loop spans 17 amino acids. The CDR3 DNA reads TGTGCCAGCAGTTTCACCGGGACAGGGGGCCACCCCTACGAGCAGTACTTC. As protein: CASSFTGTGGHPYEQYF.

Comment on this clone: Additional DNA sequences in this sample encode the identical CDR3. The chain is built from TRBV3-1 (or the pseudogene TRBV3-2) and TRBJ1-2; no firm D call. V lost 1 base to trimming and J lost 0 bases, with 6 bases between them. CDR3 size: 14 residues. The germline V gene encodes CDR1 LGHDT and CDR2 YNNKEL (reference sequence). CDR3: CASSQVEANYGYTF. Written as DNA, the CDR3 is TGTGCCAGCAGCCAAGTGGAGGCTAACTATGGCTACACCTTC.

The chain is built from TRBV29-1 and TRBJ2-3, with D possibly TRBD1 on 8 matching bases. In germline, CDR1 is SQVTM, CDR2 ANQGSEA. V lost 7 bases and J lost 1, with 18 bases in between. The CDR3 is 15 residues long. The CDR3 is CSAETGEGRTDTQYF. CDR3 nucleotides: TGCAGCGCCGAGACAGGGGAGGGACGCACAGATACGCAGTATTTT.

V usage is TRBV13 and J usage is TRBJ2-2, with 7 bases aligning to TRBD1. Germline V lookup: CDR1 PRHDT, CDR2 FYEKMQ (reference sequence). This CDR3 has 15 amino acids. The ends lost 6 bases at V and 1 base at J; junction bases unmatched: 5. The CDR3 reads CASRKAGGNTGELFF. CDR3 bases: TGTGCCAGCAGGAAAGCAGGGGGGAACACCGGGGAGCTGTTTTTT.

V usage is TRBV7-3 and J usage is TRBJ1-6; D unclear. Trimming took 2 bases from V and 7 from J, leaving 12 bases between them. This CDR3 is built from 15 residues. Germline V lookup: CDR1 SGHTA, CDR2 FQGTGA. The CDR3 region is CASSLLGGLNSPLHF. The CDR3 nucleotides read TGTGCCAGCAGCTTACTTGGAGGGTTAAATTCACCCCTCCACTTT.

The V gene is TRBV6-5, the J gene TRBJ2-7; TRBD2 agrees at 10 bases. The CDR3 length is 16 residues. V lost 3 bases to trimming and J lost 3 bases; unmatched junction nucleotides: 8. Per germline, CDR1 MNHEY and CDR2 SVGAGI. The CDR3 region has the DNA TGTGCCAGCAGTTATAGTCTAGCGGGAGAATTCTACGAGCAGTACTTC. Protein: CASSYSLAGEFYEQYF.